These 17 T cell receptor beta chains were all obtained from the same sample, sequenced in a study of cytomegalovirus exposure and HLA in healthy donors. 13 Jbeta primers and 60 Vbeta primers were used for the PCR. Repertoires were generated with immunoSEQ multiplex PCR, while TCRdb's copy carries only in-frame clones and drops some. The data contain 65,000 to 85,000 clones, about two thirds of them singletons. The sequencing sample was made of PBMCs. All receptors derive from a woman aged 25 to 39 in good health and CMV-seronegative.

This clone has a single count. The gene calls are TRBV5-1 and TRBJ2-1; 13 bases align to TRBD2. V lost 1 base, J lost 5 bases, and 6 bases stayed unmatched. CDR3 length: 17 residues. CDR1 SGHRS and CDR2 YFSETQ come from the germline V gene. The CDR3: CASSLTGTSGANNEQFF. CDR3 DNA sequence: TGCGCCAGCAGCTTGACTGGGACTAGCGGGGCCAACAATGAGCAGTTCTTC.

This chain connects TRBV6-1 to TRBJ2-2; 10 bases align to TRBD1. Germline CDR1 and CDR2: MNHNS and SASEGT. V was clipped by 4 bases and J by 7 bases; unmatched bases: 3. The CDR3 spans 14 residues. The CDR3 is CASSGQGAGGELFF. The DNA of the CDR3 is TGTGCCAGCAGTGGACAGGGGGCCGGCGGGGAGCTGTTTTTT.

The chain joins TRBV6-5 to TRBJ1-4; possible D gene TRBD1, 6 bases. Trimming pared 5 bases from V and 8 bases from J, leaving 12 bases between. The CDR3 is made up of 13 amino acids. Germline CDR1 MNHEY, CDR2 SVGAGI. The CDR3 region is CASSGRGDEKLFF. CDR3 bases: TGTGCCAGCAGTGGCAGGGGAGACGAAAAACTGTTTTTT.

This clone was counted between two and nine times. The chain carries TRBV9 and TRBJ2-3; 11 bases are shared with TRBD1. V gave up 0 bases and J gave up 2 bases; unmatched junction bases: 5. Germline V gene data show CDR1 as SGDLS and CDR2 as YYNGEE. This CDR3 comprises 17 residues. CDR3 region: CASSVGGGQGVTDTQYF. The CDR3, as DNA: TGTGCCAGCAGCGTAGGAGGGGGACAGGGGGTCACAGATACGCAGTATTTT.

This chain uses TRBV27 with TRBJ1-2; TRBD1 aligns across 12 bases. CDR1 and CDR2 (germline): MNHEY, SMNVEV (reference sequence). The CDR3 sequence is 14 residues long. Trimming at V came to 8 bases and at J to 7 bases, leaving 8 bases not matched to a gene. The CDR3 is CASRPGQGAGGYTF. The CDR3, as DNA: TGTGCCAGCCGGCCGGGACAGGGGGCCGGTGGCTACACCTTC.

This clone is a singleton in its sample. The CDR3, as DNA: TGTGCCAGCAGCTTAGACCTAAGACTAGTTTTTCCAGATACGCAGTATTTT. As protein: CASSLDLRLVFPDTQYF. This sequence joins TRBV11-1 and TRBJ2-3; perhaps TRBD2 as D (6 bases). Trimming took 1 base from V and 4 from J, leaving 18 bases between them. CDR3 length equals 17 residues. In germline, CDR1 is SGHAT, CDR2 FQDESV (reference sequence).

The rearrangement uses TRBV12-5 and TRBJ1-2; 7 bases align to TRBD1. Unmatched junction bases numbered 21, after V lost 1 base and J lost 4 bases. Germline V gene lookup returns CDR1 LGHNT and CDR2 FRNRAP. The CDR3 consists of 20 residues. The CDR3 DNA sequence: TGTGCTAGTGGTTTGGAGTGGAGGCGTGACAGGGAAAGTAGCCTCTATGGCTACACCTTC. Its protein product is CASGLEWRRDRESSLYGYTF. The full variable domain, in which reference TRBV12-5 and TRBJ1-2 provide the parts outside the CDR3, is DARVTQTPRHKVTEMGQEVTMRCQPILGHNTVFWYRQTMMQGLELLAYFRNRAPLDDSGMPKDRFSAEMPDATLATLKIQPSEPRDSAVYFCASGLEWRRDRESSLYGYTFGSGTRLTVV.

The chain employs TRBV19 and TRBJ2-1; D is uncertain. There are 11 residues in the CDR3. The germline V gene has CDR1 LNHDA and CDR2 SQIVND (reference sequence). V shed 4 bases and J shed 4 bases, with 2 bases lying between them. The CDR3, as DNA: TGTGCCAGTAGTACTTACAATGAGCAGTTCTTC. This encodes CASSTYNEQFF. Variable domain in full (rest from reference TRBV19 and TRBJ2-1): DGGITQSPKYLFRKEGQNVTLSCEQNLNHDAMYWYRQDPGQGLRLIYYSQIVNDFQKGDIAEGYSVSREKKESFPLTVTSAQKNPTAFYLCASSTYNEQFFGPGTRLTVL.

V usage is TRBV4-2 and J usage is TRBJ1-2, with TRBD1 matching over 7 bases. Trimming removed 1 base from V and 3 bases from J; junction bases left unmatched: 5. The CDR3 runs to 15 residues. Germline V CDR1 and CDR2: LGHNA, YNFKEQ. CDR3 in amino acids: CASSQGTGVHYGYTF. Here the CDR3 DNA reads TGTGCCAGCAGCCAAGGGACAGGAGTTCACTATGGCTACACCTTC.

The genes are TRBV11-2 and TRBJ1-2; D remains ambiguous. Germline V gene lookup returns CDR1 SGHAT and CDR2 FQNNGV. V was cut by 0 bases and J by 8 bases, with 10 bases left in between. This CDR3 contains 13 residues. The CDR3 region has the DNA TGTGCCAGCAGCTTAGATCCCTCCGGGGGCTACACCTTC. Translated, it gives CASSLDPSGGYTF.

This clone was seen a few times. The gene calls are TRBV5-8 and TRBJ2-3; a weak D match, TRBD1 (8 bases). This CDR3 region has 15 residues. Germline CDR1 and CDR2: SGHTS and YDEGEE. V was clipped by 4 bases and J by 4 bases, with 16 bases between them. CDR3 amino acids: CASSLDRGGPDTQYF. In DNA, the CDR3 is TGTGCCAGCAGCCTAGACAGGGGAGGGCCAGATACGCAGTATTTT.

The rearrangement links TRBV4-1 to TRBJ1-2, with TRBD1 matching over 7 bases. Germline loops: CDR1 MGHRA, CDR2 YSYEKL. The CDR3 totals 14 residues. V lost 0 bases and J lost 4; bases outside the gene matches: 2. The CDR3 loop reads CASSQDRGTYGYTF. The CDR3, as DNA: TGCGCCAGCAGCCAAGACAGGGGGACCTATGGCTACACCTTC.

The chain has TRBV5-6 and TRBJ2-1, with TRBD2 identical over 9 bases. V was pared by 0 bases and J by 3 bases, with 1 base of the junction left unmatched. CDR1 is SGHDT and CDR2 is YYEEEE in the germline V gene. This CDR3 spans 15 amino acids. For the CDR3, the DNA is TGTGCCAGCAGCTTGGGAGCGGGGGGCTACAATGAGCAGTTCTTC. Encoded protein: CASSLGAGGYNEQFF.

The CDR3 DNA sequence: TGTGCCATCAGTGAGGGCACCTCCTACGAGCAGTACTTC. Residues: CAISEGTSYEQYF. The V call is TRBV10-3, the J call TRBJ2-7; no clear D. CDR3 length: 13 residues. Germline CDR1 ENHRY, CDR2 SYGVKD. V was pared by 2 bases and J by 0 bases, with 5 bases between.

V gene TRBV9 combines with J gene TRBJ1-1; D is possibly TRBD1 (6 bases). Trimming pared 0 bases from V and 4 bases from J, leaving 10 bases between. Per the germline V gene, CDR1 is SGDLS and CDR2 is YYNGEE. This CDR3 has 14 amino acids. The CDR3 here is CASSVGGQPTEAFF. The CDR3, as DNA: TGTGCCAGCAGCGTAGGAGGACAGCCCACTGAAGCTTTCTTT.

The J gene is TRBJ2-1, the V gene TRBV11-3; the D gene is possibly TRBD1 (6 bases). V was trimmed by 5 bases and J by 2 bases, leaving 13 bases between them. Germline CDR1 SGHNT, CDR2 YENEEA. This CDR3 is 15 amino acids long. Here the CDR3 reads CASSAYRVTYNEQFF. The CDR3 DNA reads as TGTGCCAGCAGCGCATACAGGGTAACCTACAATGAGCAGTTCTTC.

This clone was counted only a few times. The V and J genes are TRBV7-9 and TRBJ1-6; no definite D call. Trimming cost V 6 bases and J 5 bases, with 20 bases left between them. CDR1 and CDR2 (germline): SEHNR, FQNEAQ (reference sequence). This CDR3 has 17 amino acids. The chain's CDR3 is CASSVRDYGVHNSPLHF. The CDR3 DNA is TGTGCCAGCAGTGTGCGAGACTATGGTGTTCATAATTCACCCCTCCACTTT. The full variable domain, in which reference TRBV7-9 and TRBJ1-6 provide the parts outside the CDR3, is DTGVSQNPRHKITKRGQNVTFRCDPISEHNRLYWYRQTLGQGPEFLTYFQNEAQLEKSRLLSDRFSAERPKGSFSTLEIQRTEQGDSAMYLCASSVRDYGVHNSPLHFGNGTRLTVT.